The T cell receptor beta chain described here comes from a study of cytomegalovirus exposure and HLA in healthy donors. Sequencing was performed with immunoSEQ multiplex PCR; in TCRdb, only in-frame clones are kept and a portion is missing. The table includes under 200,000 clones, around 84% detected once. The CDR3 has 14 amino acids. Trimming took off 4 bases at V and 1 base at J, with 10 bases between the two ends. Germline CDR1 and CDR2: SNHLY and FYNNEI. In the case of this clone: Its antigen is unknown.

Study-level results: A list of 150 to 200 TCR beta chains associated with cytomegalovirus was given.

The source material was PBMCs. This receptor was obtained from a man between 18 and 29 years old in good health and CMV-seropositive. V is TRBV2 and J is TRBJ1-1; maybe TRBD1 (5 bases). The CDR3 sequence: CASSVEQANTEAFF. The CDR3 nucleotides read TGTGCCAGCAGTGTGGAACAGGCGAACACTGAAGCTTTCTTT.